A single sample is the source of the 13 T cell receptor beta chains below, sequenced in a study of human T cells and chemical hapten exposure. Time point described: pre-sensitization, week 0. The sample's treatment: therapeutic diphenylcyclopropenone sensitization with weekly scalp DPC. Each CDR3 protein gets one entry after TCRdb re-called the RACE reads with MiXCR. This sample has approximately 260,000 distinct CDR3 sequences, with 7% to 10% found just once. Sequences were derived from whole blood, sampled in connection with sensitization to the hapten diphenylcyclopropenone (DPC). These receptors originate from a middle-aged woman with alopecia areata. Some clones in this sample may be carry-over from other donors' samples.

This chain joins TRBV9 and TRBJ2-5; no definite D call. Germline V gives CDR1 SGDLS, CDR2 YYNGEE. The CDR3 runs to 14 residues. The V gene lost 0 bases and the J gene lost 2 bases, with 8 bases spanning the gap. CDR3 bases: TGTGCCAGCAGCGTAGGTCCTATTCAAGAGACCCAGTACTTC. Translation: CASSVGPIQETQYF.

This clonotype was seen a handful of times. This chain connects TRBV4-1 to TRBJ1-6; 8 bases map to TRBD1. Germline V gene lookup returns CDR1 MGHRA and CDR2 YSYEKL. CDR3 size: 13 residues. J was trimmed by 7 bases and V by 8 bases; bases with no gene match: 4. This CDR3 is CASGQGNNSPLHF. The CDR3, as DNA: TGCGCCAGCGGACAGGGTAACAATTCACCCCTCCACTTT.

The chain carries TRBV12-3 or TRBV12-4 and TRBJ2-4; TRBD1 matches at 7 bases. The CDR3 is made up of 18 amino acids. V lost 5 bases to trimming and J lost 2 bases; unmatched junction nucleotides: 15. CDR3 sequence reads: CASSPRGQTIASKNIQYF. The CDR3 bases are TGTGCCAGCAGTCCGAGGGGACAGACTATAGCGTCCAAAAACATTCAGTACTTC.

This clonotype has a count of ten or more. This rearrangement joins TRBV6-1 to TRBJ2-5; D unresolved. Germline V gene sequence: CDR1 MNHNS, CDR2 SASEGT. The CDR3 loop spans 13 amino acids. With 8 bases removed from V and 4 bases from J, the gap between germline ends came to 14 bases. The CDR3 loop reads CASLRTRRETQYF. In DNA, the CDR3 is TGTGCCAGCCTGAGGACCCGAAGAGAGACCCAGTACTTC.

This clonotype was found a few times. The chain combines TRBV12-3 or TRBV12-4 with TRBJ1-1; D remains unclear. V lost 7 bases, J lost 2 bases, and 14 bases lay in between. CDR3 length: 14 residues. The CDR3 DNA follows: TGTGCCAGCACCCCTCCCTCCGTCAACACTGAAGCTTTCTTT. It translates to CASTPPSVNTEAFF.

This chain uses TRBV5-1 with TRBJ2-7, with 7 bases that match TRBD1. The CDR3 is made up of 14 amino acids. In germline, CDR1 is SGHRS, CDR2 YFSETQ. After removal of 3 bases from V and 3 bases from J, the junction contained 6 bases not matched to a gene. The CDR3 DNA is TGCGCCAGCAGCTACTCGACAGGGTTCTACGAGCAGTACTTC. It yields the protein CASSYSTGFYEQYF.

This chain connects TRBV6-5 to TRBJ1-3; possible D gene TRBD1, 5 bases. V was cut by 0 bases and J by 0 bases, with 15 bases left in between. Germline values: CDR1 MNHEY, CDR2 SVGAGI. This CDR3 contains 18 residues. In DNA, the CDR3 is TGTGCCAGCAGTTACTCGATCAGCGGGGACCACTCTGGAAACACCATATATTTT. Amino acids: CASSYSISGDHSGNTIYF.

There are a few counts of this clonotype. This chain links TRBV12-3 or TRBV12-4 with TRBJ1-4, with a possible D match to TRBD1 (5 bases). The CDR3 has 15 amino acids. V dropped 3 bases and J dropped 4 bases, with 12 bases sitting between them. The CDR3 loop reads CASSFGGTVNEKLFF. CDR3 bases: TGTGCCAGCAGTTTTGGGGGGACGGTTAATGAAAAACTGTTTTTT.

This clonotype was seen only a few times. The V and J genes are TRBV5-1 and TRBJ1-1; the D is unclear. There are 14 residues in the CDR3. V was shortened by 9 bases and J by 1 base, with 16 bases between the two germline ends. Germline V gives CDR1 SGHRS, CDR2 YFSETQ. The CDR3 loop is CATRRRDGNTEAFF. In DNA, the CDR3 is TGCGCCACCCGTAGAAGGGATGGGAACACTGAAGCTTTCTTT.

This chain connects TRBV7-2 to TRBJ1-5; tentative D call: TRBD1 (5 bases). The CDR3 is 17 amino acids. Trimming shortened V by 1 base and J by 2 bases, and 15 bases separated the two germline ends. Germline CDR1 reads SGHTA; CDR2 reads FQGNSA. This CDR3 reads CASSLGQGVAGNQPQHF. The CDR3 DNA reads TGTGCCAGCAGCTTAGGGCAGGGCGTAGCAGGCAATCAGCCCCAGCATTTT.

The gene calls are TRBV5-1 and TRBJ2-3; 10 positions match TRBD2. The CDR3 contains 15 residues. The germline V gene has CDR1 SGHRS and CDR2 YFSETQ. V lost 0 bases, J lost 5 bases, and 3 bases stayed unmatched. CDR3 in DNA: TGCGCCAGCAGCTTGGGAGCTAGCGGGAGAGATACGCAGTATTTT. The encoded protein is CASSLGASGRDTQYF.

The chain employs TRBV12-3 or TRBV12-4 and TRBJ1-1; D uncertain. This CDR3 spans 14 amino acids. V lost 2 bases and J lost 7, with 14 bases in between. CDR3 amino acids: CASSLSDITREAFF. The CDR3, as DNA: TGTGCCAGCAGTTTATCGGATATCACCCGTGAAGCTTTCTTT.

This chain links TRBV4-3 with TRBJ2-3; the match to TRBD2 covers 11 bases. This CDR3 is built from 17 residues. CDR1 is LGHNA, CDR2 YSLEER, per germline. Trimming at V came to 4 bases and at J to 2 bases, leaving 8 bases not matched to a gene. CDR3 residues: CASSPSGTSGYTDTQYF. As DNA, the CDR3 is TGCGCCAGCAGCCCGTCCGGGACTAGCGGATACACAGATACGCAGTATTTT.